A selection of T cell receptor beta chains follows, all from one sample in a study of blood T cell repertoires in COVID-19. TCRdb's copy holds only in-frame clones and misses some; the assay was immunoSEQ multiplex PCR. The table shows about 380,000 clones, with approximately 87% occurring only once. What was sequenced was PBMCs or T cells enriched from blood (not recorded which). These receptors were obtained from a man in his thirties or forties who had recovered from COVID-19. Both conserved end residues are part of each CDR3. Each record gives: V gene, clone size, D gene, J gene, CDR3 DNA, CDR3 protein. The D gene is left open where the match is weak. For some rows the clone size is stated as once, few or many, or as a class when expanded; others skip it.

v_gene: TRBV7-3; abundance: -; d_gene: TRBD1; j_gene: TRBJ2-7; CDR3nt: TGTGCCAGCGGACAGGGGGGTCTCTACGAGCAGTACTTC; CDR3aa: CASGQGGLYEQYF
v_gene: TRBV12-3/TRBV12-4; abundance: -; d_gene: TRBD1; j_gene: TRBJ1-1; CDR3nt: TGTGCCAGCAGGATGGGACAGGGCCGTGAAGCTTTCTTT; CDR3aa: CASRMGQGREAFF
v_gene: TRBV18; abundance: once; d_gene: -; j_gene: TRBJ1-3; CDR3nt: TGTGCCAGCTCGCGCGCAAGCTCTGGAAACACCATATATTTT; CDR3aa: CASSRASSGNTIYF
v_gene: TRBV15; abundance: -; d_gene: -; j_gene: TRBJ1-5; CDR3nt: TGTGCCACCAGCAGAAGCCTGAACGATCAGCCCCAGCATTTT; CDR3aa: CATSRSLNDQPQHF
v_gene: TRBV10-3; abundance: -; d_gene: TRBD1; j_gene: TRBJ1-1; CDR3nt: TGTGCCATCACCAGGACAGGCGACACTGAAGCTTTCTTT; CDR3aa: CAITRTGDTEAFF
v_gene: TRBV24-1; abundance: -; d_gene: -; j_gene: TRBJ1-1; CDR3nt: TGTGCCATCTCGGTTCTGAACACTGAAGCTTTCTTT; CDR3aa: CAISVLNTEAFF
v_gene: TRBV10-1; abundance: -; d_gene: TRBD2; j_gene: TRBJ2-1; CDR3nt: TGCGCCAGCAGTGACCGGACTAGCGGGGGGGCCGAGGAGCAGTTCTTC; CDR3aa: CASSDRTSGGAEEQFF
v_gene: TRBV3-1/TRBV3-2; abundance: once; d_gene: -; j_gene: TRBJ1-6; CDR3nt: TGTGCCAGCAGCCCTTCGGAGGGGGGGAATAATTCACCCCTCCACTTT; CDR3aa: CASSPSEGGNNSPLHF
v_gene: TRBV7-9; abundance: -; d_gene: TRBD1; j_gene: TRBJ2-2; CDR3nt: TGTGCCAGCAGCTTACAAACAGGGGTCGGGGAGCTGTTTTTT; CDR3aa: CASSLQTGVGELFF
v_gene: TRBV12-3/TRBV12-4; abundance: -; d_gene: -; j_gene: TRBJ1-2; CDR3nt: TGTGCCAGCAGTTTAGACTCCGGCTATGGCTACACCTTC; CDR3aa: CASSLDSGYGYTF
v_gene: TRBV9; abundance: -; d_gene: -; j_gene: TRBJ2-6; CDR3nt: TGTGCCAGCAGCGTAGGACAGTCCAGCGGGGCCAACGTCCTGACTTTC; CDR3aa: CASSVGQSSGANVLTF
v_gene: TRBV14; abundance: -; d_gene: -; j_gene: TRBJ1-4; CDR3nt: TGTGCCAGCAGCCGACTCGGGACTGAGCGTGAAAAACTGTTTTTT; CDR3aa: CASSRLGTEREKLFF
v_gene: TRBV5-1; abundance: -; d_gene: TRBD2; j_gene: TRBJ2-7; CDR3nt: TGCGCCAGCAGCCCCCCGGGGGGGTTAGCCTACGAGCAGTACTTC; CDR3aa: CASSPPGGLAYEQYF
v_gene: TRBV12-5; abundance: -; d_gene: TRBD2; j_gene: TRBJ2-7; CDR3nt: TGTGCTAGTGGTTTCCGGCTAGCGGGCTCCTACGAGCAGTACTTC; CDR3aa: CASGFRLAGSYEQYF
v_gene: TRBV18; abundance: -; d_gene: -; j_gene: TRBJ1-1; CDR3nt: TGTGCCAGCTCACCACCCGGAGGGTGGGATGAAGCTTTCTTT; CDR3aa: CASSPPGGWDEAFF
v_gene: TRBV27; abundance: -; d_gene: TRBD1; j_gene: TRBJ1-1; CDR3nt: TGTGCCAGCAGCCTTGGGCAGGGGGCTCCCGGGAACACTGAAGCTTTCTTT; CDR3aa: CASSLGQGAPGNTEAFF
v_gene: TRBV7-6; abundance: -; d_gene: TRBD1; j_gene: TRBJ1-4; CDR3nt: TGTGCCAGCAGCCCACGGACAGGGGGAGAAAAACTGTTTTTT; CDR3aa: CASSPRTGGEKLFF
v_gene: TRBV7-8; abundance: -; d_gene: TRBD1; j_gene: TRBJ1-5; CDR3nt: TGTGCCAGCAGCCGAGTGGGGACAGGGGTAAATCAGCCCCAGCATTTT; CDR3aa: CASSRVGTGVNQPQHF
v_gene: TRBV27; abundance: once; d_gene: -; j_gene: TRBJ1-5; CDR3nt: TGTGCCAGCGGCGCGAAGGTGGGGGGTCAGCCCCAGCATTTT; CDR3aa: CASGAKVGGQPQHF
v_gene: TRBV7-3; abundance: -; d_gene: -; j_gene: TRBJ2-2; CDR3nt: TGTGCCAGCAGCTTAATATCAGGGCCAGACGGGGAGCTGTTTTTT; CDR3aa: CASSLISGPDGELFF
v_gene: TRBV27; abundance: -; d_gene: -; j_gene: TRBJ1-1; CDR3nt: TGTGCCAGCTCCGGGGGGGGCTTCACTGAAGCTTTCTTT; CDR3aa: CASSGGGFTEAFF
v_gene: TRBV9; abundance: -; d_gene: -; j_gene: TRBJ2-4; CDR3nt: TGTGCCAGCAGCGAAAGGGGCGAGACCAAAAACATTCAGTACTTC; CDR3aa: CASSERGETKNIQYF
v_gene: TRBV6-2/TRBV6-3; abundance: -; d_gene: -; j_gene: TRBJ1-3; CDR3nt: TGTGCCAGCAGTTACGTCGGGAACACCATATATTTT; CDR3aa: CASSYVGNTIYF